Below are 2 T cell receptor beta chains sequenced from a single sample in a study of regulatory T cells in long-lasting Graves disease. Time point reported: persistent/refractory GD, antithyroid drugs over 5 years with positive TRAb. After RNA was extracted from PBMCs, the TCR library was made from it. Assembly of TCR beta libraries relied on iRepertoire HTBI primers together with Arm-PCR of CDR3 regions. TCRdb called the multiplex PCR reads again in MiXCR, with one record for every CDR3 protein. In the table there are a few hundred thousand distinct CDR3 sequences, roughly a quarter of which are singletons. The sequenced sample was peripheral blood mononuclear cells (PBMCs), obtained when the disease was refractory, from a patient treated with antithyroid drugs. These receptors originate from a female donor with Graves disease.

The J gene is TRBJ1-2, the V gene TRBV20-1; D not resolved. The CDR3 is 11 amino acids. The germline V gene encodes CDR1 DFQATT and CDR2 SNEGSKA (reference sequence). The CDR3 sequence is CSVGSYYGYTF. In DNA form, the CDR3 reads TGCAGCGTTGGTTCATACTATGGCTACACCTTC.

The gene calls are TRBV4-1 and TRBJ2-7; 8 bases fit TRBD2. This CDR3 is built from 13 residues. CDR1 and CDR2 (germline): MGHRA, YSYEKL. V lost 3 bases, J lost 2 bases, and 0 bases stayed unmatched. CDR3 sequence reads: CASSQTSAYEQYF. Written as DNA, the CDR3 is TGCGCCAGCAGCCAGACTAGCGCCTACGAGCAGTACTTC.